Listed below are T cell receptor beta chains from one sample, sequenced in a study of response to subunit inactivated influenza vaccine. A single record per CDR3 protein comes from TCRdb applying MiXCR to the RT-PCR reads. The sample records hundreds of thousands of distinct CDR3 sequences, approximately 12% being singletons. Sequenced material: PBMCs from blood, taken 45 days after vaccination. The receptors come from a man between 50 and 59 years old who received an inactivated influenza vaccine. Each CDR3 is given with its conserved first and last residue.

>TRBV10-3|TRBJ2-2
CAISRPRDRGFTGELFF
>TRBV20-1|TRBJ2-7
CSAAPGTDLYEQYF
>TRBV5-1|TRBJ2-1
CASSTLAASYNEQFF
>TRBV12-3/TRBV12-4|TRBJ1-2
CASTGVNYGYTF
>TRBV6-1|TRBJ2-2
CASSGRWTGANTGELFF
>TRBV10-3|TRBJ1-5
CAISEGGNNQPQHF
>TRBV9|TRBJ2-1
CASSVGKGQQFF
>TRBV7-8|TRBJ2-3
CASSFRGRAADTQYF
>TRBV20-1|TRBJ1-1
CSARRGGRLNTEAFF
>TRBV7-2|TRBJ1-2
CASSSAQGWDGYTF
>TRBV3-1|TRBJ1-1
CASSHGQGGEAFF
>TRBV25-1|TRBJ2-1
CASSEWRSEDEQFF
>TRBV6-2/TRBV6-3|TRBJ2-1
CASSYGRVNEQFF
>TRBV20-1|TRBJ2-1
CSARLGNEQFF
>TRBV20-1|TRBJ2-6
CSAREVSGGSSGANVLTF
>TRBV27|TRBJ1-2
CASSPRREGNYGYTF
>TRBV29-1|TRBJ1-2
CSVSRQGGYGYTF
>TRBV7-2|TRBJ2-7
CASSPGSYEQYF
>TRBV29-1|TRBJ2-4
CSVMTSGKVAWTKNIQYF
>TRBV20-1|TRBJ2-2
CSASGTKRGGPGELFF
>TRBV4-2|TRBJ2-5
CASSPEGQGGKTQYF
>TRBV28|TRBJ2-5
CATTGGETQYF
>TRBV7-9|TRBJ2-7
CASSLDRRVDF
>TRBV5-1|TRBJ1-1
CASSLAGTGAEAFF
>TRBV10-3|TRBJ2-7
CAISFKGRSSSYEQYF
>TRBV7-2|TRBJ2-5
CASSRPTGGLETQYF
>TRBV5-5|TRBJ2-7
CASSLSPGYEQYF